Below are 18 T cell receptor beta chains sequenced from a single sample in a study of CD8+CD57+ T cells in acquired aplastic anemia. The study profiled TCR beta VDJ and CDR3 using genomic DNA as template. TCRdb passed the reads through MiXCR, listing each CDR3 protein once. The sample has 120,000 or so distinct CDR3 sequences; 48% are singletons. Sequencing was done on a sample of sorted CD4+, CD8+, or CD8+CD57+ T cells (not recorded which) from PBMCs. The receptors stem from a human donor in good health, serving as a control.

In regard to this clonotype: Being one base from a much bigger clone, this may be a read error. This chain connects TRBV6-1 to TRBJ1-2, with D possibly matching TRBD1 (5 bases). CDR1 MNHNS and CDR2 SASEGT come from the germline V gene. CDR3 length equals 12 residues. The V and J ends lost 5 bases and 10 bases respectively, with 14 bases between them. This CDR3 reads CASSRNGGPYTF. DNA of the CDR3: TGTGCCAGCAGTAGAAACGGGGGTCCCTACACCTTC.

There are many counts of this clonotype. J is TRBJ1-1 and V is TRBV20-1, with 7 bases lining up with TRBD1. The CDR3 extends over 14 amino acids. The ends lost 3 bases at V and 5 bases at J; junction bases unmatched: 9. Germline V gene lookup returns CDR1 DFQATT and CDR2 SNEGSKA (reference sequence). The CDR3 is CSASPGGAGTEAFF. The CDR3 bases are TGCAGTGCTAGCCCAGGGGGAGCGGGAACTGAAGCTTTCTTT.

This clonotype was seen just once. This rearrangement joins TRBV29-1 to TRBJ2-5, with TRBD1 as a possible D gene (5 bases). This CDR3 comprises 12 residues. Germline CDR1 is SQVTM and CDR2 is ANQGSEA. V was pared by 5 bases and J by 2 bases, with 9 bases between. This CDR3 reads CSVTKGQETQYF. As DNA, the CDR3 is TGCAGCGTTACTAAGGGGCAAGAGACCCAGTACTTC.

This clonotype was observed at least ten times. The chain carries TRBV18 and TRBJ1-1, with D perhaps TRBD1 (5 bases). The length of the CDR3 is 13 residues. V gave up 2 bases and J gave up 5 bases, with 9 bases separating them. The germline CDR1 and CDR2 sequences are KGHSH and LQKENI. Here the CDR3 reads CASSPSGGTEAFF. For the CDR3, the DNA is TGTGCCAGCTCACCATCTGGGGGAACTGAAGCTTTCTTT.

This clonotype showed up many times. V is TRBV7-2 and J is TRBJ1-1, with D maybe TRBD1 (5 bases). The V gene lost 3 bases and the J gene lost 8 bases, with 13 bases spanning the gap. Germline V gene data show CDR1 as SGHTA and CDR2 as FQGNSA. This CDR3 comprises 13 residues. For the CDR3, the DNA is TGTGCCAGCAGCTTTGATGGGGCGCCGGAAGCTTTCTTT. Its translation is CASSFDGAPEAFF. The variable domain in full, completed from reference TRBV7-2 and TRBJ1-1, reads GAGVSQSPSNKVTEKGKDVELRCDPISGHTALYWYRQSLGQGLEFLIYFQGNSAPDKSGLPSDRFSAERTGGSVSTLTIQRTQQEDSAVYLCASSFDGAPEAFFGQGTRLTVV.

This clonotype has more than one count but fewer than ten. In this CDR3 the conserved last residue, phenylalanine or tryptophan, is missing, so a read error is likely. The DNA is left out, because the CDR3 cannot be placed on it with certainty; the CDR3 is given as TCRdb lists it. The rearrangement uses TRBV11-2 and TRBJ2-5. The germline V gene has CDR1 SGHAT and CDR2 FQNNGV. Counting both end residues, the CDR3 totals 8 amino acids. CDR3 protein: CASSFSSR.

This clonotype was detected ten times or more. The chain recombines TRBV5-1 with TRBJ2-5; no clear D gene. Germline V gene lookup returns CDR1 SGHRS and CDR2 YFSETQ. The CDR3 totals 11 residues. V was pared by 0 bases and J by 5 bases, with 2 bases between. This CDR3 reads CASSLEETQYF. The CDR3 DNA sequence: TGCGCCAGCAGCTTGGAGGAGACCCAGTACTTC.

A remark on this clonotype: A much larger clone sits a single nucleotide away, making a read error possible. The rearrangement uses TRBV10-1 and TRBJ1-6, with D tentatively TRBD1 (6 bases). Trimming removed 4 bases from V and 9 bases from J, with 16 bases in between. The length of the CDR3 is 15 residues. Germline V gives CDR1 WNHNN, CDR2 SYGVQD (reference sequence). The CDR3 loop is CASSARWGTSSPLHF. The CDR3 DNA sequence: TGCGCCAGCAGTGCCAGGTGGGGGACAAGTTCACCCCTCCACTTT.

CDR3 coding DNA: TGCAGTGCGGAGACTCTAGAGACCCAGTACTTC. It specifies CSAETLETQYF. V is TRBV20-1 and J is TRBJ2-5, with unresolved D. V was pared by 6 bases and J by 4 bases, with 9 bases between. The CDR3 contains 11 residues. Germline V gene data show CDR1 as DFQATT and CDR2 as SNEGSKA (reference sequence).

The rearrangement uses TRBV6-5 and TRBJ1-4; no firm D call. V was clipped by 3 bases and J by 0 bases, with 5 bases between them. From germline, CDR1 is MNHEY and CDR2 SVGAGI. CDR3 size: 14 residues. The CDR3 region is CASSYRATNEKLFF. In nucleotides, the CDR3 is TGTGCCAGCAGTTATAGAGCAACTAATGAAAAACTGTTTTTT.

This clonotype has at least ten counts. CDR3 in amino acids: CASSPGTDGYTF. The CDR3 coding sequence is TGTGCCAGCAGCCCCGGGACAGATGGCTACACCTTC. J is TRBJ1-2 and V is TRBV7-6, with TRBD1 matching over 7 bases. Germline V gene lookup returns CDR1 SGHVS and CDR2 FNYEAQ. This CDR3 has 12 amino acids. V shed 5 bases, J shed 6 bases, and the junction held 3 bases outside the gene matches. The whole variable domain, filled in from reference TRBV7-6 and TRBJ1-2, reads GAGVSQSPRYKVTKRGQDVALRCDPISGHVSLYWYRQALGQGPEFLTYFNYEAQQDKSGLPNDRFSAERPEGSISTLTIQRTEQRDSAMYRCASSPGTDGYTFGSGTRLTVV.

The V call is TRBV20-1, the J call TRBJ1-4; D is possibly TRBD1 (5 bases). Germline lookup yields CDR1 DFQATT and CDR2 SNEGSKA (reference sequence). The germline V and J ends were trimmed by 3 bases and 4 bases, with 24 bases remaining between them. This CDR3 contains 18 residues. CDR3 coding DNA: TGCAGTGCTAGGGGTTCTTGGGGCCGCAGTGCTTATAATGAAAAACTGTTTTTT. Its translation: CSARGSWGRSAYNEKLFF.

This chain links TRBV6-2 or TRBV6-3 with TRBJ2-3, with 8 bases identical to TRBD2. The CDR3 has 15 amino acids. With V trimmed by 6 bases and J by 2 bases, 7 bases remained unmatched. Germline loops: CDR1 MNHEY, CDR2 SVGEGT. CDR3 in amino acids: CASRERGHNTDTQYF. The CDR3 region has the DNA TGTGCCAGCAGAGAGCGGGGGCACAACACAGATACGCAGTATTTT.

This sequence joins TRBV15 and TRBJ2-5; D perhaps matches TRBD2 (5 bases). Looked up from germline, CDR1 is LNHNV and CDR2 is YYDKDF (reference sequence). CDR3 length: 14 amino acids. The V gene lost 5 bases and the J gene lost 2 bases, with 12 bases spanning the gap. The CDR3 spells CATSGRTQQETQYF. CDR3 nucleotides: TGTGCCACCAGCGGACGGACTCAACAAGAGACCCAGTACTTC.

This clonotype was counted at least ten times. The chain combines TRBV27 with TRBJ2-7; D perhaps matches TRBD1 (6 bases). V gave up 3 bases and J gave up 3 bases, with 18 bases separating them. Germline V gene data show CDR1 as MNHEY and CDR2 as SMNVEV (reference sequence). The CDR3 runs to 16 residues. The CDR3 DNA reads TGTGCCAGCAGTTTGGGCCAGGGGTCCCTTAGCTACGAGCAGTACTTC. Protein product: CASSLGQGSLSYEQYF.

This clonotype was recorded at least ten times. The chain employs TRBV5-1 and TRBJ2-7; D might be TRBD2 (7 bases). V dropped 2 bases and J dropped 1 base, with 16 bases sitting between them. The CDR3 consists of 16 residues. Germline V gene data show CDR1 as SGHRS and CDR2 as YFSETQ. CDR3 region: CASSFAGGGASYEQYF. DNA for the CDR3: TGCGCCAGCAGCTTCGCTGGGGGGGGGGCTTCCTACGAGCAGTACTTC.

This clonotype was detected many times. The gene calls are TRBV5-6 and TRBJ2-3; TRBD1 matches at 8 bases. The V and J ends lost 2 bases and 8 bases, in that order; junction bases with no gene match: 10. This CDR3 region has 15 residues. Germline CDR1 reads SGHDT; CDR2 reads YYEEEE. The CDR3 is CASSFQGAGIATQYF. The CDR3 region has the DNA TGTGCCAGCAGCTTCCAGGGGGCGGGTATTGCTACGCAGTATTTT. The entire variable domain, with the rest obtained from reference TRBV5-6 and TRBJ2-3, is as follows: DAGVTQSPTHLIKTRGQQVTLRCSPKSGHDTVSWYQQALGQGPQFIFQYYEEEERQRGNFPDRFSGHQFPNYSSELNVNALLLGDSALYLCASSFQGAGIATQYFGPGTRLTVL.

The chain recombines TRBV3-1 with TRBJ2-3; 7 bases align to TRBD1. This CDR3 region has 16 residues. V trimming: 1 base; J trimming: 2 bases; junction bases outside the gene matches: 6. Looked up from germline, CDR1 is LGHDT and CDR2 is YNNKEL (reference sequence). The CDR3 is CASSQGGGSVTDTQYF. For the CDR3, the DNA is TGTGCCAGCAGCCAAGGAGGGGGCTCGGTCACAGATACGCAGTATTTT.